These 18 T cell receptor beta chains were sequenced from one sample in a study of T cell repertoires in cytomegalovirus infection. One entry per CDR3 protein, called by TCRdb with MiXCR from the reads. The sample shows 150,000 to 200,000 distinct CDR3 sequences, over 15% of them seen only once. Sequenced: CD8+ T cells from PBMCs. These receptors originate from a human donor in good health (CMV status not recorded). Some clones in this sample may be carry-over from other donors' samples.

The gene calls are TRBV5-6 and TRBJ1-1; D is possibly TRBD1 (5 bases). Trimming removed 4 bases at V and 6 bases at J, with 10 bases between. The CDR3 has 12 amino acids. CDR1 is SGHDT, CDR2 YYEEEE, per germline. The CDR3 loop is CASSIDSAEAFF. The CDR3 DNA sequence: TGTGCCAGCAGCATCGACAGTGCTGAAGCTTTCTTT.

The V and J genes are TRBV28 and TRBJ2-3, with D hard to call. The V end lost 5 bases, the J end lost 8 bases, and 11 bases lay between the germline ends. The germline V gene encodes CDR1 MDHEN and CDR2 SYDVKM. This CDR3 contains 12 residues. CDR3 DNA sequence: TGTGCCAGCAGTCCGCCCCTATTTACGCAGTATTTT. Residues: CASSPPLFTQYF.

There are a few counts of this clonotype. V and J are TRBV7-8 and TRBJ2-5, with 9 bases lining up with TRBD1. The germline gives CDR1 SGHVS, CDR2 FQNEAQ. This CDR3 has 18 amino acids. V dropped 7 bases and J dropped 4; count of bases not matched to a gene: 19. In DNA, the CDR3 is TGTGCCAGCACCCACCCATCGGACAGGGGCCTGAGGGGAGAGACCCAGTACTTC. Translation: CASTHPSDRGLRGETQYF.

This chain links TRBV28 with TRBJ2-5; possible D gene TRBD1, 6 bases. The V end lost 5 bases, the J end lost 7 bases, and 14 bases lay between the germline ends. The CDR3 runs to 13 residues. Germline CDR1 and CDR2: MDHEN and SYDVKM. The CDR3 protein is CASSPGLRGTQYF. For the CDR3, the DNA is TGTGCCAGCAGTCCCGGGCTCAGGGGGACCCAGTACTTC. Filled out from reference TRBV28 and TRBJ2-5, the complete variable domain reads DVKVTQSSRYLVKRTGEKVFLECVQDMDHENMFWYRQDPGLGLRLIYFSYDVKMKEKGDIPEGYSVSREKKERFSLILESASTNQTSMYLCASSPGLRGTQYFGPGTRLLVL.

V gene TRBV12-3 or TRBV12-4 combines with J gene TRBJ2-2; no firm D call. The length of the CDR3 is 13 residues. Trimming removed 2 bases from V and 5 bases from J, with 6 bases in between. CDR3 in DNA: TGTGCCAGCAGTTTACAGGCTACCGGGGAGCTGTTTTTT. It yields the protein CASSLQATGELFF.

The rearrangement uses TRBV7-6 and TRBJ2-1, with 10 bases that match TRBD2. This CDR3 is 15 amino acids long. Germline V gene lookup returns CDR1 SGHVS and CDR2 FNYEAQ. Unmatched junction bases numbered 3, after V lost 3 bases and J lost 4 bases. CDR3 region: CASSFGLADYNEQFF. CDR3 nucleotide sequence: TGTGCCAGCAGCTTTGGACTAGCGGATTACAATGAGCAGTTCTTC.

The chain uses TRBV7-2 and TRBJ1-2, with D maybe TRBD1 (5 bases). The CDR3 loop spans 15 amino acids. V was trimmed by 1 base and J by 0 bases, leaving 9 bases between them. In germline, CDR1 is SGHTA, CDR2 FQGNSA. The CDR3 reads CASSLVGDANYGYTF. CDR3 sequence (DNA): TGTGCCAGCAGCTTAGTCGGGGACGCTAACTATGGCTACACCTTC.

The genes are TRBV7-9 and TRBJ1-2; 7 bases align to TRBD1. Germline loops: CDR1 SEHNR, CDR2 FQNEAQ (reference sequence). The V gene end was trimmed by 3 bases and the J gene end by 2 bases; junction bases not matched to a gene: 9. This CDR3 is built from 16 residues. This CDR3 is CASSLEATGRNYGYTF. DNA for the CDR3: TGTGCCAGCAGCTTGGAGGCGACAGGGCGAAACTATGGCTACACCTTC.

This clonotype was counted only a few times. The CDR3 DNA is TGTGCCAGCAGCTTAGCGGGGGATTCCTATGGCTACACCTTC. The encoded protein is CASSLAGDSYGYTF. The chain couples TRBV7-6 to TRBJ1-2, with D perhaps matching TRBD1 (5 bases). Germline V gives CDR1 SGHVS, CDR2 FNYEAQ. Trimming pared 0 bases from V and 4 bases from J, leaving 9 bases between. There are 14 residues in the CDR3.

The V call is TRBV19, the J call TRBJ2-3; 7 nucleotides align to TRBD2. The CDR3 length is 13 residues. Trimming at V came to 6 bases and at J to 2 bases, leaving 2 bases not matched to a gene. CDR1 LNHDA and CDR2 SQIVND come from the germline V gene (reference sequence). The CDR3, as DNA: TGTGCCAGTAGGGGGAGGGTCACAGATACGCAGTATTTT. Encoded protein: CASRGRVTDTQYF.

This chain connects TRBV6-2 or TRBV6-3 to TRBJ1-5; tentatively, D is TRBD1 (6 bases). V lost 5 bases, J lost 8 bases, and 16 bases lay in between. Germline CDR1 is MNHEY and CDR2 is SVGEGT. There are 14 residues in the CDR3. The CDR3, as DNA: TGTGCCAGCAGTGACCACAGGGATATGGAGCCCCAGCATTTT. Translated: CASSDHRDMEPQHF.

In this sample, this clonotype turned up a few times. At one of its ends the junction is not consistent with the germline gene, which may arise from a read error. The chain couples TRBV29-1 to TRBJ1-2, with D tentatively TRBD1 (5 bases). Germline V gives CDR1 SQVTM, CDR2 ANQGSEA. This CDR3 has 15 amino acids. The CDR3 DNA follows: TGCAGCATTGAAGATAGGGAAGGACACGGCTATGGCTACACCTTC. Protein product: CSIEDREGHGYGYTF.

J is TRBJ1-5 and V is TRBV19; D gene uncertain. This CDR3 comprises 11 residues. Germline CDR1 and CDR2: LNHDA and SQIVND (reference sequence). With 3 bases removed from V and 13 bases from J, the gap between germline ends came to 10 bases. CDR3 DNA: TGTGCCAGTAGTATCGGCGTATTTCAGCATTTT. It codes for CASSIGVFQHF.

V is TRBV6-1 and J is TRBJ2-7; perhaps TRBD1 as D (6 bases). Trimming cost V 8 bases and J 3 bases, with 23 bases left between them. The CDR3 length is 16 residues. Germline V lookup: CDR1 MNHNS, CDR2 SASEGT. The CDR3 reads CASASRRVDRVYEQYF. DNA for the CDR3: TGTGCCAGCGCATCTCGGCGGGTGGACAGAGTCTACGAGCAGTACTTC.

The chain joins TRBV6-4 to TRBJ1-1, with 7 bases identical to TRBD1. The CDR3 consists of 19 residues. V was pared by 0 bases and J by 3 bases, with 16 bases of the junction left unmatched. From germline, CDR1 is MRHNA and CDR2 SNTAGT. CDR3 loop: CASSDSRDRDVGGDTEAFF. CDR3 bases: TGTGCCAGCAGTGACTCTCGGGACAGAGATGTTGGGGGGGACACTGAAGCTTTCTTT.

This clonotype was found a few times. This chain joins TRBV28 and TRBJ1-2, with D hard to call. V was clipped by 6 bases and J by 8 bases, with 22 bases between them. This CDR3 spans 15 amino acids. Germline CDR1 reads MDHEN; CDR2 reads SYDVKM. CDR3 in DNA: TGTGCCAGCAGCCCAAGCGGGCGGGCCTCCAAAGGCTACACCTTC. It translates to CASSPSGRASKGYTF.

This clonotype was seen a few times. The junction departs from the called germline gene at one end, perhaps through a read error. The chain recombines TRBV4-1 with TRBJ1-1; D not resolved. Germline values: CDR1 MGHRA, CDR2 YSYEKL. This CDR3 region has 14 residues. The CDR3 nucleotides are TGTGCCAGCAGCCAAGGTCACACGAACACTGAAGCTTTCTTT. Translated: CASSQGHTNTEAFF.

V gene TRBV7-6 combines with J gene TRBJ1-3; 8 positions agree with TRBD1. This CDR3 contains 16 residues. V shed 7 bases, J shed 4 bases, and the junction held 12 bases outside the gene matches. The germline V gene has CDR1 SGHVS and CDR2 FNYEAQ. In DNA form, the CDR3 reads TGTGCCAGCACCCCAGGGGGCAGGGGCTCCGGAAACACCATATATTTT. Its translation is CASTPGGRGSGNTIYF.